A single sample is the source of the 18 T cell receptor beta chains below, sequenced in a study of identical twins. TCRdb independently ran MiXCR on the 5' RACE reads; one entry per CDR3 protein. The table includes approximately 470,000 distinct CDR3 sequences, 12% to 15% detected once. These data also featured in a second study, about yellow fever vaccine responses in identical twins.

The sequenced sample was CD4+ T cells sorted from blood. Receptor source: a woman under 30 in good health.

The chain uses TRBV2 and TRBJ2-7; 8 bases map to TRBD1. Germline-derived CDR1 and CDR2 are SNHLY and FYNNEI. The CDR3 contains 14 residues. V lost 5 bases, J lost 1 base, and 4 bases stayed unmatched. The CDR3 DNA follows: TGTGCCAGCAGTATTCGGGACAGGTCCTACGAGCAGTACTTC. Translation gives CASSIRDRSYEQYF.

This clonotype was observed a handful of times. J is TRBJ2-1 and V is TRBV6-1, with a weak D call TRBD2 (7 bases). Trimming left V 4 bases short and J 9 bases short, with 25 bases between. This CDR3 is 17 amino acids long. Germline V gives CDR1 MNHNS, CDR2 SASEGT. CDR3 amino acids: CASSVRRGASVGSEQFF. CDR3 nucleotide sequence: TGTGCCAGCAGTGTCCGCCGGGGGGCAAGCGTAGGGAGTGAGCAGTTCTTC.

J is TRBJ2-1 and V is TRBV27; D remains ambiguous. The germline CDR1 and CDR2 sequences are MNHEY and SMNVEV (reference sequence). CDR3 length: 8 residues. The ends were cut back, 7 bases at V and 8 bases at J, with 0 bases in the middle. Here the CDR3 DNA reads TGTGCCAGCAATGAGCAGTTCTTC. It specifies CASNEQFF.

This clonotype has a count of ten or more. The chain has TRBV6-5 and TRBJ1-2, with a tentative D call TRBD1 (5 bases). The CDR3 covers 13 residues. Germline V CDR1 and CDR2: MNHEY, SVGAGI. The V gene lost 0 bases and the J gene lost 8 bases, with 10 bases spanning the gap. The CDR3, as DNA: TGTGCCAGCAGTTACTCGCGGGGGTACGGCTACACCTTC. Amino acid sequence: CASSYSRGYGYTF.

In its sample, this clonotype was seen many times. J is TRBJ2-1 and V is TRBV12-3 or TRBV12-4; the match to TRBD2 covers 8 bases. The junction had 0 bases not matched to a gene; V was cut back by 2 bases and J by 12 bases. CDR3 length: 11 residues. The CDR3 protein is CASSLLAGQFF. Here the CDR3 DNA reads TGTGCCAGCAGTTTACTAGCGGGGCAGTTCTTC.

This chain connects TRBV6-1 to TRBJ2-1; D not certain. The ends were cut back, 6 bases at V and 0 bases at J, with 18 bases in the middle. CDR1 and CDR2 (germline): MNHNS, SASEGT. This CDR3 region has 17 residues. CDR3 region: CASSHLSGSYSYNEQFF. In nucleotides, the CDR3 is TGTGCCAGCAGCCACCTTAGTGGTTCATACTCCTACAATGAGCAGTTCTTC.

The chain couples TRBV12-3 or TRBV12-4 to TRBJ2-6; no clear D gene. The V end was cut by 3 bases, the J end by 0 bases, with 6 bases between. This CDR3 contains 15 residues. The CDR3 is CASSFRASGANVLTF. In DNA form, the CDR3 reads TGTGCCAGCAGTTTTAGGGCCTCTGGGGCCAACGTCCTGACTTTC.

This clonotype turned up a few times. The chain has TRBV7-6 and TRBJ2-5, with a weak D call TRBD2 (6 bases). CDR3 size: 14 residues. V was cut by 1 base and J by 5 bases, with 11 bases left in between. In germline, CDR1 is SGHVS, CDR2 FNYEAQ. CDR3 protein: CASSLGGKVETQYF. Written as DNA, the CDR3 is TGTGCCAGCAGCTTAGGCGGGAAGGTCGAGACCCAGTACTTC.

The chain uses TRBV10-3 and TRBJ1-1; 7 bases align to TRBD1. The CDR3 sequence is 13 residues long. Trimming removed 7 bases from V and 0 bases from J; junction bases left unmatched: 2. CDR1 ENHRY and CDR2 SYGVKD come from the germline V gene. DNA for the CDR3: TGTGCCATCACCCAGGGGGTGAACACTGAAGCTTTCTTT. Its translation: CAITQGVNTEAFF.

The chain has TRBV5-1 and TRBJ2-1; TRBD2 aligns across 10 bases. The CDR3 spans 16 residues. Losses at the gene ends were 0 bases for V and 7 bases for J; bases not matched to a gene: 7. CDR1 is SGHRS, CDR2 YFSETQ, per germline. CDR3 in DNA: TGCGCCAGCAGCTTGGGGGCTAGCGGGAGTATGAATGAGCAGTTCTTC. Its protein product is CASSLGASGSMNEQFF.

This clonotype was detected ten times or more. The chain couples TRBV7-9 to TRBJ1-2, with a weak D call TRBD1 (6 bases). CDR1 is SEHNR and CDR2 is FQNEAQ in the germline V gene (reference sequence). This CDR3 spans 16 amino acids. V was clipped by 0 bases and J by 4 bases, with 15 bases between them. CDR3 sequence (DNA): TGTGCCAGCAGCTTAGCGCTACAGGGCTACTCCTATGGCTACACCTTC. It yields the protein CASSLALQGYSYGYTF.

The chain recombines TRBV5-1 with TRBJ2-5; 13 nucleotides line up with TRBD2. CDR3 length: 16 amino acids. From germline, CDR1 is SGHRS and CDR2 YFSETQ. The ends lost 4 bases at V and 5 bases at J; junction bases unmatched: 8. The CDR3 DNA reads as TGCGCCAGCAGCGTGACCGGGACTAGCGGGGTTGAGACCCAGTACTTC. Its protein product is CASSVTGTSGVETQYF.

This clonotype was observed a handful of times. The chain employs TRBV6-1 and TRBJ1-1; 7 bases are shared with TRBD1. The CDR3 runs to 18 residues. Germline-derived CDR1 and CDR2 are MNHNS and SASEGT. V lost 5 bases, J lost 2 bases, and 17 bases stayed unmatched. The DNA of the CDR3 is TGTGCCAGCAGTCTTTCCCTAAGGAGGGGGCTGGTAAACACTGAAGCTTTCTTT. It yields the protein CASSLSLRRGLVNTEAFF.

This clonotype was observed a few times. The chain uses TRBV7-9 and TRBJ2-5, with D perhaps TRBD2 (6 bases). Trimming took off 5 bases at V and 1 base at J, with 20 bases between the two ends. This CDR3 has 17 residues. In germline, CDR1 is SEHNR, CDR2 FQNEAQ (reference sequence). As DNA, the CDR3 is TGTGCCAGCAGCCTTAGCGGATCCGATTGGGGCCAAGAGACCCAGTACTTC. It is translated as CASSLSGSDWGQETQYF.

This clonotype was observed a handful of times. The chain uses TRBV5-4 and TRBJ1-2; the D gene is possibly TRBD1 (5 bases). The V and J ends lost 2 bases and 5 bases respectively, with 10 bases between them. The CDR3 runs 13 residues. Germline V gene lookup returns CDR1 SGHNT and CDR2 YYREEE (reference sequence). The CDR3 spells CASSFVGVYGYTF. The CDR3 coding sequence is TGTGCCAGCAGCTTTGTGGGGGTGTATGGCTACACCTTC.

CDR3 residues: CASSYSRGTGSLSEQYF. Here the CDR3 DNA reads TGCGCCAGCAGCTACAGCAGGGGGACAGGGTCCCTCTCCGAGCAGTACTTC. The rearrangement uses TRBV5-1 and TRBJ2-7, with 9 bases lining up with TRBD1. The CDR3 contains 17 residues. CDR1 is SGHRS and CDR2 is YFSETQ in the germline V gene. Losses at the gene ends were 3 bases for V and 6 bases for J; bases not matched to a gene: 16. Using reference TRBV5-1 and TRBJ2-7 for the parts outside the CDR3, the full variable domain is KAGVTQTPRYLIKTRGQQVTLSCSPISGHRSVSWYQQTPGQGLQFLFEYFSETQRNKGNFPGRFSGRQFSNSRSEMNVSTLELGDSALYLCASSYSRGTGSLSEQYFGPGTRLTVT.

This clonotype turned up a few times. The CDR3 nucleotides are TGCGCCAGCAGCCAGGAGACAGGGGCATATGAGAACACTGAAGCTTTCTTT. Translated: CASSQETGAYENTEAFF. The rearrangement uses TRBV4-1 and TRBJ1-1, with 8 bases aligning to TRBD1. CDR3 length equals 17 residues. The germline V gene has CDR1 MGHRA and CDR2 YSYEKL. The V gene end was trimmed by 3 bases and the J gene end by 1 base; junction bases not matched to a gene: 10.

This clonotype occurred a few times. The chain links TRBV15 to TRBJ2-1; 11 nucleotides align to TRBD1. CDR3 length: 15 residues. Germline V lookup: CDR1 LNHNV, CDR2 YYDKDF (reference sequence). V lost 1 base to trimming and J lost 7 bases; unmatched junction nucleotides: 3. The CDR3 sequence is CATSRGGTGGNEQFF. DNA of the CDR3: TGTGCCACCAGCAGAGGGGGGACAGGGGGGAATGAGCAGTTCTTC.